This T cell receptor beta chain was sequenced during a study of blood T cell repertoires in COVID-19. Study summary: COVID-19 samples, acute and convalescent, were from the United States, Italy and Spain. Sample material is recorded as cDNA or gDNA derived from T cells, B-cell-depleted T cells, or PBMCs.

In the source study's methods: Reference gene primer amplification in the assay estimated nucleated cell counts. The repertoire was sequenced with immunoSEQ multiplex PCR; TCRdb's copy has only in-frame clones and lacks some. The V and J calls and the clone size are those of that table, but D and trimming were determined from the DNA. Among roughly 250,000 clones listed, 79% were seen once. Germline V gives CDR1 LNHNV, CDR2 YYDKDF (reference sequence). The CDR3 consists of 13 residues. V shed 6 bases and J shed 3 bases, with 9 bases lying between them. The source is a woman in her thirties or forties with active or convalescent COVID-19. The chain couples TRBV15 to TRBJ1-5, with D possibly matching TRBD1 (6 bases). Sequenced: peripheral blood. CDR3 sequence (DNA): TGTGCCACCAGACAGGGCTACAATCAGCCCCAGCATTTT. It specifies CATRQGYNQPQHF.